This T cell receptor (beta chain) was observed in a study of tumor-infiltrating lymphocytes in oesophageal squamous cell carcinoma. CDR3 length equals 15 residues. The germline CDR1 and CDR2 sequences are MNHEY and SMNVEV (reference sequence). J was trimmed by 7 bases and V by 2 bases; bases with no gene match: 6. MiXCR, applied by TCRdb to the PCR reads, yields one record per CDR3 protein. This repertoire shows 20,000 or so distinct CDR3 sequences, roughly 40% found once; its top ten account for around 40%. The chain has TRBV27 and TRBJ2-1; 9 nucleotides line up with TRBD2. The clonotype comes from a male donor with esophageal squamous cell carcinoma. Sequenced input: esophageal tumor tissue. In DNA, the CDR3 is TGTGCCAGCAGTTTAGGCGGGAGGGCCATGAATGAGCAGTTCTTC. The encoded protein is CASSLGGRAMNEQFF.